The 13 T cell receptor beta chains given below trace back to one sample, sequenced in a study of blood T cell repertoires in COVID-19. TCRdb's copy holds only in-frame clones and misses some; the assay was immunoSEQ multiplex PCR. The sample includes about 250,000 clones, around 90% seen only once; the top ten take more than 1.2%. Material: peripheral blood. The receptors derive from a man older than 75 with acute or convalescent COVID-19.

The chain joins TRBV4-3 to TRBJ2-2; the D is unclear. Germline V CDR1 and CDR2: LGHNA, YSLEER. The CDR3 sequence is 14 residues long. Deletions cut 0 bases from V and 4 bases from J, with 6 bases between. The chain's CDR3 is CASSQDYRTGELFF. The CDR3 DNA follows: TGCGCCAGCAGCCAAGATTATCGCACCGGGGAGCTGTTTTTT.

The V gene is TRBV24-1, the J gene TRBJ2-1; 8 nucleotides line up with TRBD2. CDR1 KGHDR and CDR2 SFDVKD come from the germline V gene. This CDR3 comprises 15 residues. With V trimmed by 6 bases and J by 6 bases, 9 bases remained unmatched. The CDR3 coding sequence is TGTGCCACCAGTCGGGTCATAGCGGGGATCAATGAGCAGTTCTTC. It codes for CATSRVIAGINEQFF.

The V call is TRBV3-1 (or the pseudogene TRBV3-2), the J call TRBJ1-1, with 8 bases fitting TRBD1. Germline CDR1 and CDR2: LGHDT and YNNKEL (reference sequence). V was clipped by 4 bases and J by 0 bases; unmatched bases: 1. The CDR3 is 14 residues long. DNA for the CDR3: TGTGCCAGCAGCCCGGACAGGGTGAACACTGAAGCTTTCTTT. Its protein is CASSPDRVNTEAFF.

V is TRBV19 and J is TRBJ1-5; D is unresolved. The CDR3 covers 15 residues. Per the germline V gene, CDR1 is LNHDA and CDR2 is SQIVND (reference sequence). Trimming pared 5 bases from V and 2 bases from J, leaving 13 bases between. CDR3 loop: CASSPSGSGNQPQHF. In DNA form, the CDR3 reads TGTGCCAGTAGTCCCTCGGGATCTGGCAATCAGCCCCAGCATTTT.

J is TRBJ1-2 and V is TRBV29-1; TRBD1 is a possible D gene (5 bases). V was trimmed by 8 bases and J by 0 bases, leaving 13 bases between them. CDR3 size: 13 residues. The V gene's germline CDR1 is SQVTM and CDR2 ANQGSEA. CDR3: CSSQGGTNYGYTF. The DNA of the CDR3 is TGCAGCTCCCAGGGCGGAACTAACTATGGCTACACCTTC.

The chain employs TRBV4-2 and TRBJ1-1; 9 positions agree with TRBD1. Trimming cost V 4 bases and J 5 bases; bases outside gene matches: 8. Germline CDR1 is LGHNA and CDR2 is YNFKEQ. The CDR3 sequence is 15 residues long. CDR3 bases: TGTGCCAGCAGCCCGGGACAGGGAGTGAGGACTGAAGCTTTCTTT. This sequence encodes CASSPGQGVRTEAFF.

The genes are TRBV9 and TRBJ1-4; D uncertain. This CDR3 region has 13 residues. The germline CDR1 and CDR2 sequences are SGDLS and YYNGEE. The V and J ends lost 2 bases and 5 bases respectively, with 7 bases between them. CDR3 nucleotide sequence: TGTGCCAGCAGCGTGAGGCCGAATGAAAAACTGTTTTTT. It is translated as CASSVRPNEKLFF. Complete variable domain (other parts from reference TRBV9 and TRBJ1-4): DSGVTQTPKHLITATGQRVTLRCSPRSGDLSVYWYQQSLDQGLQFLIQYYNGEERAKGNILERFSAQQFPDLHSELNLSSLELGDSALYFCASSVRPNEKLFFGSGTQLSVL.

V usage is TRBV28 and J usage is TRBJ1-5; D might be TRBD1 (6 bases). This CDR3 has 17 amino acids. CDR1 MDHEN and CDR2 SYDVKM come from the germline V gene. V was clipped by 10 bases and J by 5 bases, with 27 bases between them. The DNA of the CDR3 is TGTGCCACCAGCTCCTTCGGGACAACCGTTTTCCATCAGCCCCAGCATTTT. Encoded protein: CATSSFGTTVFHQPQHF.

The rearrangement joins TRBV3-1 (or the pseudogene TRBV3-2) to TRBJ1-1; 7 bases map to TRBD1. Germline CDR1 and CDR2: LGHDT and YNNKEL (reference sequence). The CDR3 is 14 residues long. Trimming cost V 2 bases and J 1 base; bases outside gene matches: 1. The CDR3 region is CASSQRDRNTEAFF. The CDR3 coding sequence is TGTGCCAGCAGCCAACGGGACAGGAACACTGAAGCTTTCTTT.

The chain links TRBV13 to TRBJ1-3; the D is unclear. This CDR3 has 14 residues. CDR1 and CDR2 from the germline V gene are PRHDT and FYEKMQ (reference sequence). V was pared by 2 bases and J by 4 bases, with 9 bases between. The chain's CDR3 is CASSLQSEGNTIYF. In nucleotides, the CDR3 is TGTGCCAGCAGCTTACAATCCGAGGGAAACACCATATATTTT.

V gene TRBV6-5 combines with J gene TRBJ2-7; D gene ambiguous. V was clipped by 6 bases and J by 1 base, with 7 bases between them. Per the germline V gene, CDR1 is MNHEY and CDR2 is SVGAGI. The CDR3 extends over 12 amino acids. The CDR3 spells CASRESSYEQYF. In nucleotides, the CDR3 is TGTGCCAGCAGAGAGAGTTCCTACGAGCAGTACTTC.

The chain joins TRBV9 to TRBJ2-7; TRBD2 is a possible D gene (6 bases). Trimming took off 0 bases at V and 7 bases at J, with 11 bases between the two ends. This CDR3 is 13 amino acids long. The germline V gene has CDR1 SGDLS and CDR2 YYNGEE. The CDR3 loop is CASSVVGGREQYF. The CDR3 DNA sequence: TGTGCCAGCAGCGTAGTAGGAGGGCGTGAGCAGTACTTC.

Regarding this clone: Compared with germline, one end of the junction differs, possibly owing to a read error. The CDR3 sequence is CASRPSGAAPEEFF. CDR3 DNA sequence: TGTGCCAGTAGGCCTAGCGGGGCCGCCCCTGAGGAGTTCTTC. The chain uses TRBV19 and TRBJ2-1; TRBD2 aligns across 9 bases. The V gene's germline CDR1 is LNHDA and CDR2 SQIVND (reference sequence). This CDR3 is built from 14 residues.